Sequencing of this T cell receptor beta chain was carried out in a study of blood T cell repertoires in COVID-19. In the study overall: COVID-19 samples, acute and convalescent, were from the United States, Italy and Spain. Sources were T cells, B-cell-depleted T cells, or PBMCs; the material itself was cDNA or gDNA.

CDR3 length equals 16 residues. J was trimmed by 7 bases and V by 5 bases; bases with no gene match: 14. Germline V gene sequence: CDR1 LNHDA, CDR2 SQIVND (reference sequence). The authors' processing: By means of reference gene primer amplification, nucleated cell counts were estimated. Data came from immunoSEQ multiplex PCR; TCRdb stores just in-frame clones and leaves some out. The DNA gave D and trimming, while V, J and clone size come from that table. The table shows roughly 30,000 clones, with approximately 82% occurring only once. Sequencing was performed on peripheral blood. The TCR was taken from a human donor in a cohort sampled during active COVID-19. The rearrangement joins TRBV19 to TRBJ2-3; 8 nucleotides line up with TRBD2. The CDR3, as DNA: TGTGCCAGTAGTCCTACTAGCGGCCAGGCCAGGTATACGCAGTATTTT. It translates to CASSPTSGQARYTQYF.